This T cell receptor (beta chain) was profiled in a study of read filtering for tumor transcriptome and immune sequencing (dated by TCRdb to 2020 to 2022). Context from the whole study: Of the patients in the cohort, some 18 were male and over twelve were female, and their mean age was approximately 71 years, with a range of roughly 40 to 80. One main goal was a read-filtering strategy for immune repertoire data, in particular deciding whether clonotypes backed by only one read should be removed. By revised international staging, 8 or 9 patients were R-ISS I, some 17 were R-ISS II and about seven were R-ISS III. Per sample, about 4.05 to 10.27 million TCR-region mapped reads were obtained with IR-seq, compared with only roughly 85 to 1273 with RNA-seq. Using the same bone marrow samples, the study compared TCR repertoires obtained by targeted immune repertoire sequencing with those obtained by bulk whole-transcriptome sequencing. Whole-transcriptome libraries were prepared with the TruSeq RNA Access Library Prep Kit after DNase treatment.

A few counts support this clonotype. Its binding antigen is unknown. Per-base quality was not reported, and no clone a single base away is much larger than it. General findings and caveats noted by the study authors: When single-read clonotypes were removed, the proportions of shared clonotypes in IR-seq and RNA-seq correlated more strongly. Compared with RNA-seq, IR-seq captured clonotypes at much higher depth and more reliably, and a smaller IR-seq throughput was enough to identify most shared clonotypes. Rather than purified T cells, the sorted CD138-negative fraction was a mixed bone marrow immune population. In IR-seq, roughly four fifths of clonotypes but about 4% of total reads were represented by single-read clonotypes, whereas in RNA-seq, 65% to 75% of clonotypes and around 45% of reads were represented by single-read clonotypes.

Sequences SGHNT (CDR1) and YYREEE (CDR2) are obtained from the germline V gene (reference sequence). Trimming takes 4 bases off V and 6 bases off J; junction bases not matched to a gene: 11. There are 15 amino acids in the CDR3, from cysteine to phenylalanine inclusive. Here the CDR3 DNA is all that survives: 45 bases in frame from base 1. TCR libraries were constructed from roughly 380 ng RNA using the Immunoverse kit, and molecular barcoded adaptors covering alpha/delta and beta/gamma chains were employed. The same RNA used for transcriptome sequencing was used for TCR library preparation. Sequencing of TCR libraries was carried out on an Illumina HiSeq 4000 with 2 x 150 cycles. The published analysis was carried out like this. MiXCR aligned TCR reads to human V, D, J and C references and assembled the aligned reads into CDR3 clonotypes, with quality filtering and error correction included. The tcR package in R was used to analyze clonotype counts and gene usage diversity. For inspection of raw mapping reads, RNA-seq reads were mapped by STAR aligner version 2.5.3a onto GRCh37 of the human genome. IR-seq fastq files were randomly downsampled with Seqtk 1.3 to test the effect of sequencing depth on detected clonotypes. The public reads were quality trimmed at Q25 with fastp and then assembled into clones with MiXCR by TCRdb, keeping productive beta chains. CDR3 protein duplicates are merged, each entry listing the most common genes and DNA. What appears here as the V and J calls and clone size reflects TCRdb's work, not the paper's. This sample has 75,000 to 95,000 distinct CDR3 sequences in its table, and about 22% of those were observed once. Together, the top ten hold about an eighth of the sample.

Every patient had bone marrow sampled at the time of active disease. Ficoll-Hypaque density gradient centrifugation was used to isolate the bone marrow mononuclear cells. CD138-negative cells were obtained by negative selection after labeling with CD138 magnetic microbeads on a MACS separator, removing myeloma plasma cells. Flow cytometry on an Attune NxT with CD138 antibodies was used to check the purity of the isolated cells. Total RNA was extracted using TRIzol reagent and was quantified on a NanoDrop spectrophotometer. Paired RNA-seq and IR-seq were performed on the CD138-negative bone marrow sample of each patient.

The sequence derives from a donor older than 35 with multiple myeloma. The rearrangement joined TRBV5-4 to TRBJ2-3, and 7 junctional nucleotides match TRBD2. Specimen: a population of CD138-negative cells sorted from bone marrow. Explained via the paper, the cell subset or site label denotes: bone marrow mononuclear cells depleted of CD138+ plasma/myeloma cells by negative magnetic selection. This receptor carries the CDR3 CASSPQRGTSDTQYF. DNA sequence: TGTGCCAGCAGCCCTCAGCGGGGAACGTCGGATACGCAGTATTTT.